Included here is one T cell receptor (beta chain) sequence, with context. Its antigen remains unknown. Germline CDR1 is LNHDA and CDR2 is SQIVND (reference sequence). CDR3 length: 14 residues. Trimming cost V 8 bases and J 0 bases, with 11 bases left between them. These data are taken from a study of regulatory and conventional T cells in RAG deficiency. General study findings and limits: Patient subsets had shorter CDR3s; Omenn Treg-Tconv overlap exceeded 85%.

Assay used: immunoSEQ multiplex PCR; TCRdb lists only in-frame clones, some missing. The table records some 20,000 clones, roughly 89% of them present only once. The sorted regulatory T cells were CD4+, CD25-high and CD127-low, with genomic DNA sequenced. These data were also reused for a study on regulatory T cells. As that study records: The primer mix had 52 TRBV and 13 TRBJ primers. Regulatory T cells showed the strongest V-J pair restriction and V/J gene skewing among patient repertoires.

This receptor was taken from a human donor in good health. The source material was Tregs sorted from blood. V and J are TRBV19 and TRBJ1-5; perhaps TRBD1 as D (5 bases). Here the CDR3 DNA reads TGTGCCAGTTGTGCCGGGGCTAGCAATCAGCCCCAGCATTTT. It is translated as CASCAGASNQPQHF.